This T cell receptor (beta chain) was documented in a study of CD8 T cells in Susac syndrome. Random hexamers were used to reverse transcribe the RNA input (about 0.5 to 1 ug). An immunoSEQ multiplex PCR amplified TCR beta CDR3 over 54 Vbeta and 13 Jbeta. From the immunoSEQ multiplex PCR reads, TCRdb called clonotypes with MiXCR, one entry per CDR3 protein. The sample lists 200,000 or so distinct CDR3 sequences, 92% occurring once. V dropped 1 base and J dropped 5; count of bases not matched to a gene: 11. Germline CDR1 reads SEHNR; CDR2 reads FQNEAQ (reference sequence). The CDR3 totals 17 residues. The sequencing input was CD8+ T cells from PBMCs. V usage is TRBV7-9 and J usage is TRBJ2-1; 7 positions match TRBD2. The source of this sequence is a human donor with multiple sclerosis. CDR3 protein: CASSLDPPSGVDNEQFF. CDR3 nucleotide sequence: TGTGCCAGCAGCTTAGACCCCCCAAGCGGGGTCGACAATGAGCAGTTCTTC.